The sample holds a few counts of the clone carrying this TCR beta chain. The time point was: newly diagnosed GD, antithyroid drugs for less than 3 months. PBMC RNA was the source of the TCR library. This CDR3 comprises 16 residues. Looked up from germline, CDR1 is LNHDA and CDR2 is SQIVND (reference sequence). The V and J ends lost 3 bases and 7 bases, in that order; junction bases with no gene match: 8. The authors built TCR beta libraries using iRepertoire HTBI primers and Arm-PCR of CDR3 regions. TCRdb reprocessed the multiplex PCR reads with MiXCR, giving one entry per CDR3 protein. The sample has hundreds of thousands of distinct CDR3 sequences; around 15% are singletons. These data come from a study of regulatory T cells in long-lasting Graves disease. A further study also used this sample, focusing on T cells in Graves' hyperthyroidism and ophthalmopathy.

The chain uses TRBV19 and TRBJ2-2; 10 nucleotides align to TRBD2. This clonotype was sampled from a woman aged 25 to 39 with Graves disease. The sequencing used peripheral blood mononuclear cells (PBMCs), collected at new diagnosis, from a patient treated with antithyroid drugs. In DNA form, the CDR3 reads TGTGCCAGTAGTATGAGACTAGCGGGTGTTAACGGGGAGCTGTTTTTT. This codes for CASSMRLAGVNGELFF.